The clone carrying this T cell receptor (beta chain) was seen more than once but under ten times. Antigen unknown. Produced via immunoSEQ multiplex PCR; TCRdb's table is partial and in-frame only. The repertoire holds just over 60,000 clones, with roughly 77% as singletons. Germline lookup yields CDR1 LNHDA and CDR2 SQIVND (reference sequence). V trimming: 7 bases; J trimming: 2 bases; junction bases outside the gene matches: 2. The CDR3 spans 14 residues. This entry is derived from a study of radiotherapy plus CTLA-4 blockade in lung cancer. Study observations and caveats: In blood, TCR clones derived from the tumor expanded after radiotherapy plus ipilimumab.

This specimen consisted of peripheral blood, obtained from a patient treated with radiotherapy plus ipilimumab. The rearrangement joins TRBV19 to TRBJ1-3, with 10 positions matching TRBD1. The sequence derives from a human donor with non-small cell lung cancer who had a complete response to radiotherapy plus ipilimumab. This CDR3 reads CASIGTGAGNTIYF. The CDR3 nucleotides read TGTGCCAGTATTGGGACAGGGGCTGGAAACACCATATATTTT.